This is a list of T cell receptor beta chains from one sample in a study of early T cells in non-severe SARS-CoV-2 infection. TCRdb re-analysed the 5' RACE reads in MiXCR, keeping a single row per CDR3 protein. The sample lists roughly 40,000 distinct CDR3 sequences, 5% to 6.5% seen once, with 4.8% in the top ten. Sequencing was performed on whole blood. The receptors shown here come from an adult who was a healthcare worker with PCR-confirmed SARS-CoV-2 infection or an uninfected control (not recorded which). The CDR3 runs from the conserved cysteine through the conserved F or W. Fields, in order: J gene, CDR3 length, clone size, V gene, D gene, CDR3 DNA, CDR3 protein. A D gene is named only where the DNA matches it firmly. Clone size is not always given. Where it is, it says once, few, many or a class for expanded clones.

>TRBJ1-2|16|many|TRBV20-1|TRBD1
TGCAGTGCTAACAGCCGGGGACAGGGGTTCGTCTATGGCTACACCTTC
CSANSRGQGFVYGYTF
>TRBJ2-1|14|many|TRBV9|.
TGTGCCAGCAGCGTACATCCCTTTGCTGATGAGCAGTTCTTC
CASSVHPFADEQFF
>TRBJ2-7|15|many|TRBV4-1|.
TGCGCCAGCAGCCTCAGGGGGGTCGGGCCCTACGAGCAGTACTTC
CASSLRGVGPYEQYF
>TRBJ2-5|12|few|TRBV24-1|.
TGTGCCACCAGTTCAGGGTTTGAGACCCAGTACTTC
CATSSGFETQYF
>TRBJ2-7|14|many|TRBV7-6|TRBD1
TGTGCCAGCAGCTTAAGGGACAGGGCAAACGAGCAGTACTTC
CASSLRDRANEQYF
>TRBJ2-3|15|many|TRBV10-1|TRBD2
TGCGCCAGCAGTGGCGGGACTAGCGAACTGTATACGCAGTATTTT
CASSGGTSELYTQYF
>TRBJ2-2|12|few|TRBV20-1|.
TGCAGTGCCGACGTGGTGACCGGGGAGCTGTTTTTT
CSADVVTGELFF
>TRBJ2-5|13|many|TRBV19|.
TGTGCCAGTACCGCACAGTCCCAAGAGACCCAGTACTTC
CASTAQSQETQYF
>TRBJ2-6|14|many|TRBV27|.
TGTGCCAGCAGAAGAAGTGCTGGGGCCAACGTCCTGACTTTC
CASRRSAGANVLTF
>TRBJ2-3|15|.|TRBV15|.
TGTGCCACCAGCACCTTAGTGAGGACCGCAGATACGCAGTATTTT
CATSTLVRTADTQYF
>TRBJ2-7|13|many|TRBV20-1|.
TGCAGTGCTAGTTCCGGTAGCGGTTACGAGCAGTACTTC
CSASSGSGYEQYF
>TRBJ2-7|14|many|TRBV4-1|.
TGCGCCAGCAGCCCGTCTCCCGGGGCCTACGAGCAGTACTTC
CASSPSPGAYEQYF
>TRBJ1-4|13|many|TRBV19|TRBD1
TGTGCCAGTTTCGGGACAGTTAATGAAAAACTGTTTTTT
CASFGTVNEKLFF
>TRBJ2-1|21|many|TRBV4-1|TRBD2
TGCGCCAGCAGCCAAGATCCACCCGGGACTACCTTCGCCAATCAAGTAAATGAGCAGTTCTTC
CASSQDPPGTTFANQVNEQFF
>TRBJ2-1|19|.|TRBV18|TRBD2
TGTGCCAGCTCACCTCGAAGGACTAGCGGGACCGCGGGCGGCGGTGAGCAGTTCTTC
CASSPRRTSGTAGGGEQFF
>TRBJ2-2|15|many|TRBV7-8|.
TGTGCCAGCAGACTGAGCCGGGACTACACCGGGGAGCTGTTTTTT
CASRLSRDYTGELFF
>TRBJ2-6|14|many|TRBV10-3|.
TGTGCCATCAAAGAGGGGTCTGGGGCCAACGTCCTGACTTTC
CAIKEGSGANVLTF
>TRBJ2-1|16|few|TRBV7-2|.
TGTGCCAGCAGCTTAGGTGGGGTGGCGAGTCTAAATGAGCAGTTCTTC
CASSLGGVASLNEQFF
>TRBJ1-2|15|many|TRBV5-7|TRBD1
TGTGCCAGCAAAATCCTTACAGGGGGCGTTCGTGGCTACACCTTC
CASKILTGGVRGYTF
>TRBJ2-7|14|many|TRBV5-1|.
TGCGCCAGCGCCCAAAACTCTTTCTCCTACGAGCAGTACTTC
CASAQNSFSYEQYF
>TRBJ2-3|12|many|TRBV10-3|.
TGTGCCACGGCGTCGGGCACAGATACGCAGTATTTT
CATASGTDTQYF
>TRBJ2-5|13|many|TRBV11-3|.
TGTGCCAGCAGCTTAGATCAGGGGAAGACCCAGTACTTC
CASSLDQGKTQYF
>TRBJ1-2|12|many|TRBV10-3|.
TGTGCCATCCAGGGGCCCAAGGATGGCTACACCTTC
CAIQGPKDGYTF
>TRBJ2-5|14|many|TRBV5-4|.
TGTGCCAGCACCAGAGGGCAGGAGGGAGAGACCCAGTACTTC
CASTRGQEGETQYF
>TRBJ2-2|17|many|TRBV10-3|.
TGTGCCATCAGTGGGCCCTTCCGGAACTTGAACACCGGGGAGCTGTTTTTT
CAISGPFRNLNTGELFF
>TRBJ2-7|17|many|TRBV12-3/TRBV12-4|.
TGTGCCAGCAGTCTCCGAACCCACCTAGCTCCCAAGCCGGAGCAGTACTTC
CASSLRTHLAPKPEQYF
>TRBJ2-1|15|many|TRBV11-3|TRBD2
TGTGCCAGCAGCCCCACTAGCGGTCGTGACAATGAGCAGTTCTTC
CASSPTSGRDNEQFF
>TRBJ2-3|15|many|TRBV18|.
TGTGCCAGCTCACCACCGGGGGCGGGACTTGGTACGCAGTATTTT
CASSPPGAGLGTQYF